Only one count was recorded for the clone carrying this T cell receptor (beta chain). Its matching antigen is unknown. TCR beta rearrangements were amplified from peripheral blood genomic DNA. The source of the sample is a study of T cell repertoires in aging, cancer and after chemotherapy. Across the whole study: Patients with chronic lymphocytic leukemia were sampled before and after fludarabine- or bendamustine-based chemotherapy. Study results and caveats: Across the chemotherapy interval, each cancer cohort showed higher median generation probability, suggesting thymic rebound.

TRB rearrangements spanning V, D and J were amplified using mixed TRB-A/B primers. From the multiplex PCR reads, TCRdb called clonotypes with MiXCR, one entry per CDR3 protein. The sample holds 5,000 to 5,500 distinct CDR3 sequences; 35% to 55% are singletons and the top ten take around 6.8%. V lost 4 bases to trimming and J lost 3 bases, with 9 bases between them. Germline CDR1 is SEHNR and CDR2 is FQNEAQ (reference sequence). The CDR3 contains 14 residues. The TCR was taken from a human donor with a blood cancer. The source material was blood. This rearrangement joins TRBV7-9 to TRBJ2-2, with D uncertain. CDR3 protein: CASSSNSDTGELFF. The CDR3 DNA is TGTGCCAGCAGCTCCAACTCAGACACCGGGGAGCTGTTTTTT.